This T cell receptor beta chain was observed in a study of T cells after yellow fever vaccination. General observations from the study: Abundant bulk-derived clonotypes could contaminate FACS-sorted repertoires.

J gave up 8 bases and V 4 bases, and 11 bases lay outside the gene matches. CDR3 size: 16 residues. One entry per CDR3 protein, called by TCRdb with MiXCR from the 5' RACE reads. The sample includes roughly 500,000 distinct CDR3 sequences, 15% to 20% of them seen just once. This clonotype was counted only a few times. Its antigen is unknown. This sequence originates from a man younger than 45 who received the YFV17D yellow fever vaccine. The specimen comprised PBMCs, sampled 15 days after the yellow fever booster vaccination. The chain combines TRBV12-3 or TRBV12-4 with TRBJ2-1; 10 nucleotides agree with TRBD2. The CDR3 nucleotides are TGTGCCAGCAGTTACGGGACTAGCGCCTCTTCATATGAGCAGTTCTTC. Its protein is CASSYGTSASSYEQFF.